This entry describes one TCR beta chain. This clonotype turned up a few times. No antigen is known for it. No base quality values were provided; no much bigger clone lies one nucleotide off. The sample comes from a study of regulatory T cells in long-lasting Graves disease (dated by TCRdb to the early 2020s). For the study in its entirety: Patients with newly diagnosed Graves' disease had been on antithyroid drugs for under 3 months. Persistent Graves' disease patients were compared with newly diagnosed Graves' disease patients by peripheral blood TCR sequencing and RNA sequencing. The study was registered as a clinical trial and conducted in China. TCR sequencing covered around 13 persistent and 20 or so newly diagnosed Graves' disease patients, 33 samples in total.

V loses 10 bases of germline sequence and J loses 1 base, and the interval between the two ends is 18 bases. Counted from cysteine to phenylalanine, this CDR3 has 15 amino acids. Only CDR3 DNA is held: 45 bases, read in frame from base 1. In the germline V gene (reference sequence), CDR1 corresponds to MNHEY and CDR2 to SMNVEV. Libraries were made using multiplex PCR. TCRdb records Illumina HiSeq 4000 as the sequencer. CDR3 regions were amplified by Arm-PCR with iRepertoire HTBI primers to construct TCR beta libraries. Before sequencing, the PCR products went through gel purification. From the authors' description of their analysis: A total of roughly 65 TRBV and 14 TRBJ segments were identified across samples and were used for gene usage analysis of CDR3 amino acid clonotypes. Filtered high-quality paired reads were merged into contigs using COPE and FqMerger. BLAST was used to align contigs to the IMGT TRBV, TRBD and TRBJ reference genes, and CDR3 was defined following IMGT. Clonotypes above 0.1% frequency were classified as highly expanded clones. Shannon entropy was used to measure repertoire diversity, and the Gini coefficient was used to measure V-J evenness. Clonotypes shared by more than one individual were considered public. TCRdb handled the public reads itself, with Q25 trimming in fastp and clone calling in MiXCR, and kept productive beta chains. Under each unique CDR3 protein, matching rows form one entry showing the most common genes and DNA. TCRdb, not the authors, supplied the V and J calls. Present in this sample are approximately 540,000 distinct CDR3 sequences, around 12% of which were seen just once. The ten largest clones represent roughly 8.9% of the sample.

Per the publication, the time point label means: newly diagnosed GD, antithyroid drugs for less than 3 months. RNA was extracted from PBMCs in TRIzol for both TCR sequencing and RNA sequencing. The diagnosis of Graves' disease was made according to American Thyroid Association guidelines. Patients were recruited from an endocrinology department in Xi'an, China. Each patient gave 8.5 to 9.5 milliliters of peripheral blood, collected in an EDTA anticoagulant tube. Ficoll Paque Plus density gradient separation was used to isolate PBMCs, and no further T cell sorting was performed. An Agilent 2100 Bioanalyzer and agarose gel were used to assess RNA quality, and a NanoDrop 2000 was used to measure RNA concentration. The paper as a whole reports these results and caveats: Persistent Graves' disease patients showed lower TCR Shannon entropy and fewer highly expanded clones than newly diagnosed patients, suggesting clonal expansion. More public clonotypes were shared among persistent patients (fewer than 3,000) than among newly diagnosed patients (966). Only the TCR beta chain was sequenced and analyzed. Because the primary lesion, thyroid tissue, could not be accessed, the study looked at peripheral blood alone. As a limitation, the authors acknowledged that the small sample size may reduce accuracy. Preferential use of TRBV28, TRBJ1-2 and TRBJ2-5 was observed in persistent disease, whereas TRBV20-1 and TRBJ2-1 were favored in newly diagnosed disease.

The sample also formed part of further work on T cells in Graves' hyperthyroidism and ophthalmopathy. The other study reports the following: Stable Graves' hyperthyroidism was defined as the absence of progression to ophthalmopathy over 18 months of follow-up. The hyperthyroidism patients were between 18 and 65 years old and newly diagnosed, with a disease duration of less than 2 months. Patients with uncontrolled infections, other autoimmune diseases, pregnancy or lactation were excluded. Diagnoses were based on clinical symptoms, serum thyroxine and TRAb, thyroid ultrasound and orbital computed tomography. A first-round RT-PCR of the TCR CDR3 used the HTBI primer set with the Qiagen OneStep RT-PCR kit. Most expanded thyroid clonotypes (frequency above 0.001) were also detected in blood, a finding suggesting that blood repertoires may reflect thyroid immune responses. Ophthalmopathy was separated from stable hyperthyroidism by a 13 V-J signature model, with 85% to 90% sensitivity and roughly 84% specificity obtained in cross-validation and 80%/75% obtained in testing. In validation, the model predicted progression to ophthalmopathy with about 71% sensitivity and 72.22% specificity, a median of approximately 6.7 months before onset. To identify distinguishing TCR V-J signatures, a discovery cohort of about 100 patients was used, comprising 43 with Graves' ophthalmopathy and some 57 with stable Graves' hyperthyroidism. An independent validation cohort of under 20 hyperthyroidism patients and about 16 patients who later progressed to ophthalmopathy tested prospective prediction of ophthalmopathy. The 100 or so discovery patients were divided at random into training and test sets in a 7:3 ratio. The study also compared thyroid tissue and blood T-cell repertoires from a handful of Graves' hyperthyroidism patients. Following sampling, methimazole starting at 30 mg daily was given to hyperthyroidism patients, and high-dose intravenous methylprednisolone was given to ophthalmopathy patients. A second multiplex PCR round built the libraries, followed by size selection and purification. Sequencing of the libraries was done on an Illumina HiSeq2000 using paired-end 100 bp reads. SOAPnuke was used to process the raw data, removing reads that contained adapters or uncalled bases, had a mean Phred below 15, or lacked an exact match to the constant primer or identifier. High-quality paired reads were merged with COPE v1.2.5, and unique nucleotide sequences were defined as clonotypes. MiTCR v1.1 was used to align clonotypes to the IMGT TRBV, TRBD and TRBJ reference segments. Analysis was restricted to V-J combinations with a frequency above 0.0001, which covered roughly 99% of repertoires. A TCS score was defined as the ratio between F50 (clonal expansion) and ExV (chaos), using BLOSUM62-based TCRdist between CDR3 peptides within each V-J. Welch's t-statistics and random forest reduced just over 500 V-J features to 13, which were used in a naive Bayes classifier (R e1071). Sample size was not statistically predetermined, and blinding of investigators to group allocation was not performed. The paper describes TCR Vbeta CDR3 sequencing of around 130 peripheral blood samples, made up of 43 ophthalmopathy patients, roughly 75 hyperthyroidism patients and 17 progressor patients.

Rearrangement joined TRBV27 to TRBJ2-3, with no confidently assigned D gene. The origin of this receptor is a woman in her thirties with Graves disease. Donor details come from another sample of the same person, matched by shared clones. Sample: peripheral blood mononuclear cells (PBMCs), taken at new diagnosis, from a patient treated with antithyroid drugs. The sequenced DNA: TGTGCCACTAGGTGGAGCCTCTTTGGCACAGATACGCAGTATTTT. Its product reads: CATRWSLFGTDTQYF.